The rows below give T cell receptor beta chains drawn from one sample of a study of blood T cell repertoires in COVID-19. This table comes from immunoSEQ multiplex PCR, and its TCRdb copy is limited to in-frame clones, with some not included. The data contain about 100,000 clones, approximately 87% of them singletons. Input material: peripheral blood. These receptor sequences come from a woman in her twenties or thirties with acute or convalescent COVID-19. Both conserved end residues are part of each CDR3. The order of the fields is clone size, D gene, J gene, V gene, CDR3 DNA, CDR3 protein. The D gene is left open where the match is weak. Size tells how often a clone was seen (once, few, many) or the class of an expanded clone, and some rows leave it out.

>once|TRBD2|TRBJ2-4|TRBV27
TGTGCCAGCAGCGTTCTAGGAGCGGGGGGCAATAAAAACATTCAGTACTTC
CASSVLGAGGNKNIQYF
>NA|NA|TRBJ1-4|TRBV5-1
TGCGCCAGCAGATCCGGACAGCGCTCAACTAATGAAAAACTGTTTTTT
CASRSGQRSTNEKLFF
>NA|TRBD2|TRBJ2-1|TRBV6-5
TGTGCCAGCAGCAACCTAGCGGGGGGCAACAATGAGCAGTTCTTC
CASSNLAGGNNEQFF
>NA|TRBD1|TRBJ1-4|TRBV18
TGTGCCAGCTCACTCTCGACAGGGGTTGAAAAACTGTTTTTT
CASSLSTGVEKLFF
>NA|NA|TRBJ1-1|TRBV11-2
TGTGCCAGCAGCTTAGTACGGGGGAAGTTTGAAGCTTTCTTT
CASSLVRGKFEAFF
>NA|TRBD1|TRBJ2-5|TRBV6-5
TGTGCCAGCAGCCGGGACAGGTATTTATCGGAGACCCAGTACTTC
CASSRDRYLSETQYF
>NA|TRBD1|TRBJ1-1|TRBV5-1
TGCGCCAGCAGCTTGCTAGCAGGGGGGAACACTGAAGCTTTCTTT
CASSLLAGGNTEAFF
>NA|NA|TRBJ2-2|TRBV5-1
TGCGCCAGCAGCTTGAGGCGGGGCCACACCGGGGAGCTGTTTTTT
CASSLRRGHTGELFF
>few|NA|TRBJ1-5|TRBV9
TGTGCCAGCAGCGTAGGGCCGACATTGAGCAATCAGCCCCAGCATTTT
CASSVGPTLSNQPQHF
>NA|TRBD1|TRBJ2-3|TRBV12-3/TRBV12-4
TGTGCCAGCAGCAGGGGGCTTAGGGATACGCAGTATTTT
CASSRGLRDTQYF
>NA|NA|TRBJ1-2|TRBV28
TGTGCCAGCAGGCCCGGGGCGGGGGGCTATGGCTACACCTTC
CASRPGAGGYGYTF
>NA|NA|TRBJ1-5|TRBV12-3/TRBV12-4
TGTGCCAGCAGTTTAGGGGGGGATCAGCCCCAGCATTTT
CASSLGGDQPQHF
>NA|NA|TRBJ2-1|TRBV28
TGTGCCAGCAGTTTGGGGGGGCTCTCCTACAATGAGCAGTTCTTC
CASSLGGLSYNEQFF
>NA|TRBD2|TRBJ2-7|TRBV27
TGTGCCAGCAGCCAGCGGGGGGGCTACGAGCAGTACTTC
CASSQRGGYEQYF
>NA|NA|TRBJ1-1|TRBV4-1
TGCGCCAGCAGCCATCACTCCGGGGGGAACACTGAAGCTTTCTTT
CASSHHSGGNTEAFF
>NA|NA|TRBJ1-2|TRBV20-1
TGCAGTGCTTACATGTATGGCTACACCTTC
CSAYMYGYTF
>NA|NA|TRBJ1-4|TRBV24-1
TGTGCCACCAGTGATCTTACAGGGGAAAAACTGTTTTTT
CATSDLTGEKLFF
>NA|NA|TRBJ1-4|TRBV6-5
TGTGCCAGCAGTTACTCGTACGGAGACGAAAAACTGTTTTTT
CASSYSYGDEKLFF
>few|NA|TRBJ1-3|TRBV18
TGTGCCAGCTCATTCACAGGGACCTCTGGAAACACCATATATTTT
CASSFTGTSGNTIYF
>NA|NA|TRBJ2-1|TRBV19
TGTGCCAGTAGTTCTCGCGATGAGCAGTTCTTC
CASSSRDEQFF
>NA|TRBD1|TRBJ2-7|TRBV9
TGTGCCAGCAGCATTGGGACAGGGGGCTTCTACGAGCAGTACTTC
CASSIGTGGFYEQYF
>NA|NA|TRBJ1-1|TRBV18
TGTGCCAGCTCATTACAGTGGCTGGCTTTCTTT
CASSLQWLAFF
>NA|TRBD1|TRBJ2-7|TRBV6-5
TGTGCCAGCAGTTCCGGGGACAGAACCTACGAGCAGTACTTC
CASSSGDRTYEQYF
>NA|NA|TRBJ1-6|TRBV4-1
TGCGCCAGCAGCCAAGATTTCAGGGGATCACCCCTCCACTTT
CASSQDFRGSPLHF
>NA|NA|TRBJ2-7|TRBV5-1
TGCGCCAGCAGCTTGGCTCAGGACGAGCAGTACTTC
CASSLAQDEQYF
>once|NA|TRBJ1-1|TRBV7-9
TGTGCCAGCAGCTTCGGACAGACCAACACTGAAGCTTTCTTT
CASSFGQTNTEAFF
>NA|NA|TRBJ1-3|TRBV18
TGTGCCAGCTCACCGGAGAGGCCTGGAAACACCATATATTTT
CASSPERPGNTIYF
>once|NA|TRBJ2-7|TRBV7-9
TGTGCCAGCAGCTTGTCCAGGGGAAGTAACGAGCAGTACTTC
CASSLSRGSNEQYF
>NA|NA|TRBJ1-4|TRBV3-1/TRBV3-2
TGTGCCAGCAGCCAAGATTGGGGAGGCAGGGAAAAACTGTTTTTT
CASSQDWGGREKLFF
>NA|TRBD2|TRBJ2-1|TRBV7-3
TGTGCCAGCAGCTTAACAGCGGGGGTTAGGGATGAGCAGTTCTTC
CASSLTAGVRDEQFF
>NA|NA|TRBJ2-2|TRBV2
TGTGCCAGCAAATATACAGATGCGAACACCGGGGAGCTGTTTTTT
CASKYTDANTGELFF